The 14 T cell receptor beta chains below were found in one sample sequenced in a study of blood T cells in healthy people across ages. A second PCR, run for about 7 to 11 cycles, used a sample-barcoded 5' primer plus a J-beta primer mix. TCRdb analysed the 5' RACE reads with MiXCR anew, one entry per CDR3 protein. The profile covers 650,000 to 800,000 distinct CDR3 sequences, with approximately 52% appearing a single time and approximately 13% taken by the ten largest. Specimen: blood. Receptors were obtained from an elderly woman in good health.

Comment on this clonotype: With a much larger clone just one base away, this may be a read error. The chain is built from TRBV2 and TRBJ1-2; a possible D gene is TRBD1 (5 bases). The CDR3 has 14 amino acids. Per germline, CDR1 SNHLY and CDR2 FYNNEI. The CDR3: CTSSESTVNYGYTF. The CDR3, as DNA: TGTACCAGCAGTGAATCGACAGTGAACTATGGCTACACCTTC.

Remarks on this clonotype: One end of the junction does not line up with germline, which may come from a read error. The chain carries TRBV2 and TRBJ1-2; no reliable D call. The CDR3 runs 13 residues. From germline, CDR1 is SNHLY and CDR2 FYNNEI. CDR3 sequence reads: CASIEQSSSGYTF. The DNA of the CDR3 is TGTGCCAGCATTGAACAGAGTTCGAGTGGCTACACCTTC.

The rearrangement uses TRBV10-3 and TRBJ1-5; D remains ambiguous. Deletions cut 3 bases from V and 5 bases from J, with 8 bases between. CDR1 and CDR2 from the germline V gene are ENHRY and SYGVKD. The CDR3 is 13 amino acids. Here the CDR3 DNA reads TGTGCCATCAGTGAAAGGTGGGATCAGCCCCAGCATTTT. It yields the protein CAISERWDQPQHF.

Many counts were recorded for this clonotype. This chain connects TRBV29-1 to TRBJ2-3; 9 positions agree with TRBD1. Germline V CDR1 and CDR2: SQVTM, ANQGSEA. V lost 7 bases, J lost 4 bases, and 9 bases stayed unmatched. The CDR3 loop spans 14 amino acids. CDR3 nucleotide sequence: TGCAGCGCGGGGGGACAGGGTGTAGCAGATACGCAGTATTTT. Residues: CSAGGQGVADTQYF.

The chain uses TRBV7-3 and TRBJ2-1; D perhaps matches TRBD2 (5 bases). V lost 6 bases, J lost 0 bases, and 9 bases lay in between. Germline V gene data show CDR1 as SGHTA and CDR2 as FQGTGA. The CDR3 contains 14 residues. In DNA, the CDR3 is TGTGCCAGCAGACCGGGGTGCTCCTACAATGAGCAGTTCTTC. Protein product: CASRPGCSYNEQFF. Filled out from reference TRBV7-3 and TRBJ2-1, the complete variable domain reads GAGVSQTPSNKVTEKGKYVELRCDPISGHTALYWYRQSLGQGPEFLIYFQGTGAADDSGLPNDRFFAVRPEGSVSTLKIQRTERGDSAVYLCASRPGCSYNEQFFGPGTRLTVL.

V and J are TRBV19 and TRBJ2-1; D is uncertain. The CDR3 covers 12 residues. V was pared by 7 bases and J by 3 bases, with 7 bases between. The germline CDR1 and CDR2 sequences are LNHDA and SQIVND (reference sequence). The CDR3 DNA sequence: TGTGCCAGTACCGAGGACTACAATGAGCAGTTCTTC. Translated: CASTEDYNEQFF.

This clonotype was seen a handful of times. The rearrangement uses TRBV29-1 and TRBJ2-5, with 10 bases lining up with TRBD1. This CDR3 is 13 amino acids long. V was clipped by 7 bases and J by 0 bases; unmatched bases: 2. CDR1 and CDR2 from the germline V gene are SQVTM and ANQGSEA. The CDR3 loop is CSAGQGDQETQYF. In DNA, the CDR3 is TGCAGCGCTGGACAGGGGGACCAAGAGACCCAGTACTTC.

The chain combines TRBV9 with TRBJ2-3; 10 nucleotides agree with TRBD2. The V segment lost 0 bases and the J segment 0 bases; nucleotides outside the gene matches: 4. Per the germline V gene, CDR1 is SGDLS and CDR2 is YYNGEE. This CDR3 is built from 17 residues. The CDR3 protein is CASSVGGLAASTDTQYF. The CDR3 nucleotides read TGTGCCAGCAGCGTAGGAGGACTAGCGGCTAGCACAGATACGCAGTATTTT.

This clonotype was detected ten times or more. This chain uses TRBV2 with TRBJ2-3; 7 nucleotides line up with TRBD2. After removal of 8 bases from V and 3 bases from J, the junction contained 11 bases not matched to a gene. The CDR3 sequence is 15 residues long. CDR1 and CDR2 (germline): SNHLY, FYNNEI. This CDR3 is CASSPTSPGTDTQYF. The CDR3, as DNA: TGTGCCAGCTCCCCGACTAGCCCCGGTACAGATACGCAGTATTTT.

This clonotype was seen at least ten times. The chain combines TRBV2 with TRBJ1-2, with D maybe TRBD1 (5 bases). Trimming removed 3 bases at V and 4 bases at J, with 9 bases between. Germline CDR1 reads SNHLY; CDR2 reads FYNNEI. CDR3 size: 13 residues. CDR3 protein: CASSDFGAYGYTF. The DNA for the CDR3 is TGTGCCAGCAGTGATTTCGGGGCCTATGGCTACACCTTC.

In its sample, this clonotype was seen once. The junction departs from the called germline gene at one end, perhaps through a read error. The chain employs TRBV6-5 and TRBJ2-1, with 7 bases identical to TRBD2. This CDR3 has 17 amino acids. CDR1 and CDR2 from the germline V gene are MNHEY and SVGAGI. Here the CDR3 reads CASSSRRAGVSYDEQFF. The CDR3 DNA reads TGTGCCAGCAGTTCGCGCCGGGCGGGGGTGTCCTACGATGAGCAGTTCTTC.

This clonotype has a count of ten or more. This rearrangement joins TRBV29-1 to TRBJ2-1, with D perhaps TRBD1 (7 bases). This CDR3 region has 14 residues. The V gene lost 7 bases and the J gene lost 8 bases, with 21 bases spanning the gap. Germline V gene data show CDR1 as SQVTM and CDR2 as ANQGSEA. CDR3 in amino acids: CSGRGPAWGDEQFF. The CDR3 bases are TGCAGCGGAAGGGGGCCAGCCTGGGGGGATGAGCAGTTCTTC.

V usage is TRBV12-3 or TRBV12-4 and J usage is TRBJ1-5; no reliable D call. The CDR3 contains 14 residues. Trimming took 5 bases from V and 7 from J, leaving 15 bases between them. The CDR3 bases are TGTGCCAGCAGTAGGAGCCAGGCCCAACAGCCCCAGCATTTT. Its protein product is CASSRSQAQQPQHF.

The V and J genes are TRBV6-2 or TRBV6-3 and TRBJ2-2; 8 bases align to TRBD2. After removal of 5 bases from V and 1 base from J, the junction contained 9 bases not matched to a gene. The V gene's germline CDR1 is MNHEY and CDR2 SVGEGT. The CDR3 runs to 17 residues. The chain's CDR3 is CASSPLPGRGNTGELFF. CDR3 DNA sequence: TGTGCCAGCAGTCCCCTCCCCGGGAGGGGGAACACCGGGGAGCTGTTTTTT.